The entry below gives a single T cell receptor (beta chain) sequence along with its context. The V gene's germline CDR1 is SEHNR and CDR2 FQNEAQ (reference sequence). This CDR3 has 14 amino acids. Trimming cost V 1 base and J 7 bases, with 8 bases left between them. Original analysis: Amplification of reference gene primers provided the estimated nucleated cell counts. TCRdb's copy holds only in-frame clones and misses some; the assay was immunoSEQ multiplex PCR. V, J and clone size derive from that table, while D and trimming were established from the DNA sequence. The sample records tens of thousands of clones, around nine tenths being singletons. The sample comes from a study of blood T cell repertoires in COVID-19. About the research overall: Samples taken during acute and convalescent COVID-19 were collected in the United States, Italy and Spain. T cells, B-cell-depleted T cells, or PBMCs provided the cDNA or gDNA that served as material.

The receptor comes from a man aged 45-65 years with active or convalescent COVID-19. The sample was peripheral blood. The chain employs TRBV7-9 and TRBJ1-6; D is possibly TRBD1 (5 bases). The CDR3 sequence is CASSLVGGNSPLHF. Here the CDR3 DNA reads TGTGCCAGCAGCTTAGTGGGGGGGAATTCACCCCTCCACTTT.